Below, 20 T cell receptor beta chains from the same sample are listed, as sequenced in a study of T cell repertoires in ileal Crohn's disease. This table comes from immunoSEQ multiplex PCR, and its TCRdb copy is limited to in-frame clones, with some not included. Seen here are roughly 14,000 clones, approximately 81% observed once, and the top ten hold 6.5%. Specimen: ileal tissue. The receptors stem from an adult with Crohn's disease.

The V and J genes are TRBV7-2 and TRBJ2-5; 11 bases are a match to TRBD2. Germline loops: CDR1 SGHTA, CDR2 FQGNSA. CDR3 size: 17 residues. J was trimmed by 2 bases and V by 1 base; bases with no gene match: 6. The CDR3 coding sequence is TGTGCCAGCAGCTTAGGAGCGCGACTAGCGGGGCAAGAGACCCAGTACTTC. It yields the protein CASSLGARLAGQETQYF.

This clone was detected once. The chain combines TRBV25-1 with TRBJ2-7, with TRBD1 matching 7 bases. The CDR3 contains 14 residues. CDR1 MGHDK and CDR2 SYGVNS come from the germline V gene. J was trimmed by 3 bases and V by 1 base; bases with no gene match: 3. DNA of the CDR3: TGTGCCAGCAGTGAATCGTCAGGGGGCTACGAGCAGTACTTC. As protein: CASSESSGGYEQYF.

J is TRBJ1-1 and V is TRBV7-2; D not certain. The CDR3 is 12 amino acids. CDR1 and CDR2 from the germline V gene are SGHTA and FQGNSA. V was clipped by 5 bases and J by 10 bases, with 14 bases between them. The CDR3 loop reads CASSGRGGGAFF. The CDR3 region has the DNA TGTGCCAGCAGCGGGCGGGGAGGTGGAGCTTTCTTT.

CDR3 sequence: CSVARSSNYGYTF. In DNA form, the CDR3 reads TGCAGCGTTGCCCGGTCTTCTAACTATGGCTACACCTTC. This rearrangement joins TRBV29-1 to TRBJ1-2; unclear D gene. Germline CDR1 reads SQVTM; CDR2 reads ANQGSEA. CDR3 size: 13 residues. V lost 4 bases, J lost 0 bases, and 9 bases lay in between.

The chain links TRBV30 to TRBJ1-5; D unresolved. This CDR3 has 14 amino acids. Per germline, CDR1 GTSNPN and CDR2 SVGIG (reference sequence). Between the trimmed V and J ends, which lost 2 bases and 5 bases, there was a span of 13 bases. CDR3 sequence: CAWSHGSLDQPQHF. CDR3 nucleotides: TGTGCCTGGAGTCACGGGTCTTTAGATCAGCCCCAGCATTTT.

The CDR3: CASSLDRSLTGELFF. The CDR3 DNA reads as TGTGCCAGCAGTTTAGACAGATCCTTGACCGGGGAGCTGTTTTTT. The chain links TRBV6-5 to TRBJ2-2; D possibly corresponds to TRBD1 (5 bases). Deletions cut 4 bases from V and 5 bases from J, with 14 bases between. Germline V lookup: CDR1 MNHEY, CDR2 SVGAGI. The CDR3 sequence is 15 residues long.

The rearrangement uses TRBV6-6 and TRBJ2-3; D might be TRBD1 (6 bases). The CDR3 has 13 residues. CDR1 and CDR2 from the germline V gene are MNHNY and SVGAGI (reference sequence). The V end was cut by 6 bases, the J end by 3 bases, with 10 bases between. This chain's CDR3 is CASRIGQTDTQYF. The CDR3 DNA reads TGTGCCAGCAGGATTGGACAGACAGATACGCAGTATTTT.

The chain uses TRBV5-1 and TRBJ1-1, with 7 bases matching TRBD1. Germline V gene data show CDR1 as SGHRS and CDR2 as YFSETQ. V lost 7 bases to trimming and J lost 0 bases; unmatched junction nucleotides: 3. This CDR3 is 13 amino acids long. The DNA of the CDR3 is TGCGCCAGCCAAGGGGGCATGAACACTGAAGCTTTCTTT. Its protein product is CASQGGMNTEAFF. Full variable domain (rest looked up from reference TRBV5-1 and TRBJ1-1): KAGVTQTPRYLIKTRGQQVTLSCSPISGHRSVSWYQQTPGQGLQFLFEYFSETQRNKGNFPGRFSGRQFSNSRSEMNVSTLELGDSALYLCASQGGMNTEAFFGQGTRLTVV.

The chain couples TRBV30 to TRBJ2-5, with D unresolved. The CDR3 extends over 13 amino acids. Germline V gene lookup returns CDR1 GTSNPN and CDR2 SVGIG (reference sequence). V was cut by 0 bases and J by 5 bases, with 10 bases left in between. CDR3 loop: CAWSVPSSETQYF. In DNA, the CDR3 is TGTGCCTGGAGTGTGCCCAGTTCGGAGACCCAGTACTTC.

This chain uses TRBV5-6 with TRBJ1-2; D remains unclear. Germline V CDR1 and CDR2: SGHDT, YYEEEE. With 4 bases removed from V and 7 bases from J, the gap between germline ends came to 23 bases. The CDR3 covers 16 residues. The CDR3 coding sequence is TGTGCCAGCAGCCCGTCGGGCTCTGCGGGGAATGGTGGCTACACCTTC. This encodes CASSPSGSAGNGGYTF.

The rearrangement joins TRBV5-4 to TRBJ2-5; 7 nucleotides align to TRBD2. Germline V CDR1 and CDR2: SGHNT, YYREEE (reference sequence). This CDR3 has 16 amino acids. Trimming took 3 bases from V and 2 from J; bases not matched to a gene: 10. This CDR3 reads CASSSRGGVSQETQYF. The DNA of the CDR3 is TGTGCCAGCAGCTCCCGGGGAGGGGTGTCTCAAGAGACCCAGTACTTC.

The V and J genes are TRBV6-4 and TRBJ2-3; TRBD2 matches at 10 bases. The V gene's germline CDR1 is MRHNA and CDR2 SNTAGT. The CDR3 covers 14 residues. The V segment lost 5 bases and the J segment 4 bases; nucleotides outside the gene matches: 3. The CDR3 bases are TGTGCCAGCAGTTCAAGCGGGGGGGCAGATACGCAGTATTTT. It encodes CASSSSGGADTQYF.

V usage is TRBV7-9 and J usage is TRBJ2-5; 11 bases align to TRBD2. Looked up from germline, CDR1 is SEHNR and CDR2 is FQNEAQ (reference sequence). This CDR3 contains 15 residues. V lost 5 bases to trimming and J lost 1 base; unmatched junction nucleotides: 3. The CDR3: CASSQTSGGQETQYF. The DNA for the CDR3 is TGTGCCAGCAGCCAAACTAGCGGGGGCCAAGAGACCCAGTACTTC. Full variable domain (missing parts from reference TRBV7-9 and TRBJ2-5): DTGVSQNPRHKITKRGQNVTFRCDPISEHNRLYWYRQTLGQGPEFLTYFQNEAQLEKSRLLSDRFSAERPKGSFSTLEIQRTEQGDSAMYLCASSQTSGGQETQYFGPGTRLLVL.

The chain combines TRBV7-8 with TRBJ2-5, with TRBD1 identical over 7 bases. With V trimmed by 4 bases and J by 5 bases, 7 bases remained unmatched. Germline CDR1 SGHVS, CDR2 FQNEAQ. This CDR3 region has 14 residues. The CDR3 nucleotides are TGTGCCAGCAGCTCGACAGGGCTTTTTGAGACCCAGTACTTC. Translated: CASSSTGLFETQYF.

The V and J genes are TRBV27 and TRBJ1-6; no clear D gene. Trimming pared 3 bases from V and 7 bases from J, leaving 13 bases between. The CDR3 loop spans 15 amino acids. Germline values: CDR1 MNHEY, CDR2 SMNVEV (reference sequence). CDR3 nucleotide sequence: TGTGCCAGCAGTTTGCTGCCGGAGATCAATTCACCCCTCCACTTT. This gives the protein CASSLLPEINSPLHF.

The DNA of the CDR3 is TGCGCCAGCAGCCCATTGTCTGGGGCCAACGTCCTGACTTTC. Translated: CASSPLSGANVLTF. J is TRBJ2-6 and V is TRBV4-1; D uncertain. The germline CDR1 and CDR2 sequences are MGHRA and YSYEKL. V gave up 4 bases and J gave up 1 base, with 5 bases separating them. This CDR3 is built from 14 residues.

The chain couples TRBV19 to TRBJ1-5, with D uncertain. Germline assignment: CDR1 LNHDA and CDR2 SQIVND (reference sequence). The CDR3 has 15 residues. The ends were cut back, 6 bases at V and 2 bases at J, with 14 bases in the middle. The CDR3 region has the DNA TGTGCCAGTAGGACCTGGGCCCAGCGCAATCAGCCCCAGCATTTT. Translated, it gives CASRTWAQRNQPQHF.

The chain carries TRBV28 and TRBJ1-2, with unresolved D. The length of the CDR3 is 17 residues. The V gene lost 5 bases and the J gene lost 2 bases, with 21 bases spanning the gap. CDR1 is MDHEN and CDR2 is SYDVKM in the germline V gene. The chain's CDR3 is CASSRITLVGVNYGYTF. In DNA form, the CDR3 reads TGTGCCAGCAGTCGGATCACCTTAGTCGGGGTGAACTATGGCTACACCTTC.

With respect to this clone: At one boundary the junction diverges from the germline segment, which might be a read error. V gene TRBV7-2 combines with J gene TRBJ2-5, with 11 bases that match TRBD2. The J call may be in error: the DNA end matches TRBJ2-7 better. The germline V gene has CDR1 SGHTA and CDR2 FQGNSA. The CDR3 is made up of 15 amino acids. The CDR3 region has the DNA TGTGCCAGCAGCCTAGCGGGGGGTAGCTCCTACGAGCAGTACTTC. This encodes CASSLAGGSSYEQYF.

J is TRBJ2-3 and V is TRBV7-2, with a tentative D call TRBD1 (6 bases). Germline CDR1 reads SGHTA; CDR2 reads FQGNSA. V was trimmed by 8 bases and J by 2 bases, leaving 11 bases between them. The CDR3 is made up of 13 amino acids. This CDR3 is CASQSGATDTQYF. Here the CDR3 DNA reads TGTGCCAGCCAATCAGGGGCCACAGATACGCAGTATTTT.